This T cell receptor (beta chain) is drawn from a study of cytomegalovirus exposure and HLA in healthy donors. For this clone: The target antigen is unknown.

This CDR3 has 12 residues. From germline, CDR1 is MDHEN and CDR2 SYDVKM. The V and J ends lost 10 bases and 9 bases, in that order; junction bases with no gene match: 8. Repertoires were generated with immunoSEQ multiplex PCR, while TCRdb's copy carries only in-frame clones and drops some. The sample has more than 50,000 clones, around nine tenths seen once. Study-wide results and caveats: TCR beta chains numbering approximately 150 were designated cytomegalovirus-associated. Reports credit the classifier with highly specific, highly sensitive diagnosis of cytomegalovirus status.

Sequences were obtained from PBMCs. The clonotype originates from a woman under 40 in good health and CMV-seronegative. V and J are TRBV28 and TRBJ1-5, with 8 bases lining up with TRBD1. The CDR3 DNA sequence: TGTGCCACAGGACAGGGCACTATGCCCCAGCATTTT. This sequence encodes CATGQGTMPQHF. The variable domain in full, with the rest retrieved from reference TRBV28 and TRBJ1-5, is DVKVTQSSRYLVKRTGEKVFLECVQDMDHENMFWYRQDPGLGLRLIYFSYDVKMKEKGDIPEGYSVSREKKERFSLILESASTNQTSMYLCATGQGTMPQHFGDGTRLSIL.